Presented here are 15 T cell receptor beta chains from one specimen sequenced in a study of T cell changes during pregnancy in multiple sclerosis. The repertoire was sequenced with immunoSEQ multiplex PCR; TCRdb's copy has only in-frame clones and lacks some. This sample has 85,000 to 130,000 clones, with approximately 90% found just once. The sample here was peripheral blood, taken after pregnancy. These receptors came from a female donor with multiple sclerosis, enrolled in a pregnancy study.

This chain uses TRBV7-5 with TRBJ2-1; the D segment call TRBD1 is taken from the table without a DNA check. TRBV7-5 is a pseudogene segment. The CDR3 sequence is 15 residues long. The CDR3 region is CVRSYDRGSYNEQFF. The CDR3 DNA reads as TGTGTCAGAAGCTATGACAGGGGCTCCTACAATGAGCAGTTCTTC.

The rearrangement uses TRBV5-1 and TRBJ2-1, with a weak D call TRBD2 (5 bases). Germline CDR1 SGHRS, CDR2 YFSETQ. The V gene lost 4 bases and the J gene lost 0 bases, with 14 bases spanning the gap. The CDR3 spans 16 residues. CDR3 sequence reads: CASSPDFQSSYNEQFF. The CDR3 region has the DNA TGCGCCAGCAGCCCGGACTTCCAGAGCTCCTACAATGAGCAGTTCTTC.

This chain uses TRBV18 with TRBJ1-5; 7 bases are shared with TRBD1. V lost 4 bases, J lost 7 bases, and 13 bases stayed unmatched. The CDR3 is 16 amino acids. Germline assignment: CDR1 KGHSH and CDR2 LQKENI. CDR3 sequence (DNA): TGTGCCAGCTCACTTAACAGGGGAAATAGCGAGCAGCCCCAGCATTTT. This gives the protein CASSLNRGNSEQPQHF.

The V gene is TRBV10-3, the J gene TRBJ1-1; TRBD1 might be the D (6 bases). The germline CDR1 and CDR2 sequences are ENHRY and SYGVKD. This CDR3 has 16 residues. V was clipped by 0 bases and J by 0 bases, with 11 bases between them. The CDR3 DNA sequence: TGTGCCATCAGTGAGTCGGGGGCAGGGCTGAACACTGAAGCTTTCTTT. Translating gives CAISESGAGLNTEAFF.

The chain combines TRBV5-5 with TRBJ1-2; TRBD1 is a possible D gene (5 bases). The CDR3 has 14 amino acids. V lost 4 bases and J 8 bases, leaving 18 bases between the germline ends. Germline values: CDR1 SGHKS, CDR2 YYEKEE (reference sequence). CDR3 protein: CASSHFQGGGGYTF. The CDR3, as DNA: TGTGCCAGCAGCCATTTCCAGGGAGGTGGCGGCTACACCTTC.

This chain links TRBV25-1 with TRBJ1-5, with TRBD1 as a possible D gene (5 bases). This CDR3 has 14 amino acids. Deletions cut 3 bases from V and 1 base from J, with 7 bases between. CDR1 MGHDK and CDR2 SYGVNS come from the germline V gene. The CDR3 bases are TGTGCCAGCAGTGAGGGGGGGAGCAATCAGCCCCAGCATTTT. Encoded protein: CASSEGGSNQPQHF.

This clone was seen only once. This sequence joins TRBV5-4 and TRBJ2-1; tentatively, D is TRBD1 (6 bases). Trimming removed 0 bases at V and 6 bases at J, with 16 bases between. Germline V gene lookup returns CDR1 SGHNT and CDR2 YYREEE (reference sequence). The CDR3 runs 16 residues. CDR3 DNA: TGTGCCAGCAGCTTGGAGGCTCCAGGGGTGCTCAATGAGCAGTTCTTC. The encoded protein is CASSLEAPGVLNEQFF.

The V and J genes are TRBV6-1 and TRBJ1-2; 7 bases match TRBD1. Germline loops: CDR1 MNHNS, CDR2 SASEGT. V trimming: 5 bases; J trimming: 8 bases; junction bases outside the gene matches: 14. The CDR3 is made up of 15 amino acids. CDR3: CASSSTRDSPLGYTF. In nucleotides, the CDR3 is TGTGCCAGCAGTTCAACCCGGGACAGTCCGCTCGGCTACACCTTC.

The CDR3 sequence: CASSPNRGNEQFF. CDR3 DNA: TGTGCCAGCAGCCCCAACAGGGGCAATGAGCAGTTCTTC. The chain is built from TRBV7-3 and TRBJ2-1; 7 bases line up with TRBD1. Looked up from germline, CDR1 is SGHTA and CDR2 is FQGTGA. Losses at the gene ends were 5 bases for V and 6 bases for J; bases not matched to a gene: 4. This CDR3 spans 13 amino acids.

This sequence joins TRBV5-1 and TRBJ2-2; perhaps TRBD1 as D (5 bases). CDR3 length: 15 residues. The germline V gene encodes CDR1 SGHRS and CDR2 YFSETQ. V lost 0 bases to trimming and J lost 3 bases, with 9 bases between them. The DNA of the CDR3 is TGCGCCAGCAGCTTGGTCAGGGTGGACACCGGGGAGCTGTTTTTT. Translated: CASSLVRVDTGELFF. The full variable domain, with the rest looked up from reference TRBV5-1 and TRBJ2-2, is KAGVTQTPRYLIKTRGQQVTLSCSPISGHRSVSWYQQTPGQGLQFLFEYFSETQRNKGNFPGRFSGRQFSNSRSEMNVSTLELGDSALYLCASSLVRVDTGELFFGEGSRLTVL.

This clone was recorded only once. V usage is TRBV6-5 and J usage is TRBJ1-6; D is undetermined. Germline V gives CDR1 MNHEY, CDR2 SVGAGI. Trimming took off 6 bases at V and 10 bases at J, with 10 bases between the two ends. This CDR3 comprises 12 residues. The CDR3 nucleotides are TGTGCCAGCAGCCGGGGTGAATCACCCCTCCACTTT. Its protein product is CASSRGESPLHF.

J is TRBJ2-7 and V is TRBV5-8, with D perhaps TRBD2 (5 bases). Looked up from germline, CDR1 is SGHTS and CDR2 is YDEGEE. With 0 bases removed from V and 2 bases from J, the gap between germline ends came to 15 bases. This CDR3 contains 16 residues. CDR3: CASSLVTGTLPYEQYF. The CDR3 DNA is TGTGCCAGCAGCTTGGTTACGGGAACCCTACCCTACGAGCAGTACTTC.

This chain joins TRBV7-9 and TRBJ1-5; the match to TRBD1 covers 7 bases. The V gene's germline CDR1 is SEHNR and CDR2 FQNEAQ (reference sequence). The J segment lost 10 bases and the V segment lost 4 bases, leaving 7 bases of the junction unmatched. The CDR3 runs to 13 residues. CDR3 coding DNA: TGTGCCAGCAGCTCCGAGGGGGCAAGTCCCCAGCATTTT. This codes for CASSSEGASPQHF.

The rearrangement joins TRBV5-5 to TRBJ1-6, with a weak D call TRBD1 (5 bases). This CDR3 is 17 amino acids long. Germline loops: CDR1 SGHKS, CDR2 YYEKEE (reference sequence). The V end was cut by 0 bases, the J end by 7 bases, with 17 bases between. The CDR3 DNA sequence: TGTGCCAGCAGCTTGGAAGCGGGCAGGGTGGGGAATTCACCCCTCCACTTT. As protein: CASSLEAGRVGNSPLHF.

The rearrangement uses TRBV6-1 and TRBJ1-1; D is possibly TRBD1 (5 bases). V lost 0 bases and J 4 bases, leaving 9 bases between the germline ends. Germline CDR1 and CDR2: MNHNS and SASEGT. CDR3 size: 14 residues. CDR3: CASSEAEGVTEAFF. The CDR3, as DNA: TGTGCCAGCAGTGAAGCTGAAGGGGTCACTGAAGCTTTCTTT.